This T cell receptor (beta chain) was sequenced in a study of T cells in Graves' hyperthyroidism and ophthalmopathy. This clonotype showed up many times. Its specificity is unknown. In germline, CDR1 is DFQATT, CDR2 SNEGSKA (reference sequence). CDR3 length equals 16 residues. Unmatched junction bases numbered 13, after V lost 4 bases and J lost 4 bases. The hyperthyroidism patients had all been newly diagnosed, and their disease duration was under 2 months. Their ages ranged from 18 to 65 years. Study outcomes and limitations: Most expanded thyroid clonotypes above 0.001 also appeared in blood.

Amplification of TCR beta CDR3 regions used RNA as the template. The HTBI primer set drove a first-round RT-PCR of the TCR CDR3. TCRdb analysed the multiplex PCR reads with MiXCR anew, one entry per CDR3 protein. Of 300,000 to 350,000 distinct CDR3 sequences listed, around 16% are singletons. The sequence came from a man younger than 40 with Graves' hyperthyroidism. V is TRBV20-1 and J is TRBJ2-1; 7 bases align to TRBD1. The specimen sequenced was blood. The CDR3 DNA reads TGCAGTGCTATACCCCACGCCGGGACAGTTTACAATGAGCAGTTCTTC. It codes for CSAIPHAGTVYNEQFF.